A single T cell receptor (beta chain) is shown here with its context. In the study's own analysis: The assay estimated nucleated cells by amplifying reference gene primers. The table came from immunoSEQ multiplex PCR; TCRdb's copy has only in-frame clones and leaves some out. V, J and clone size derive from that table, while D and trimming were established from the DNA sequence. The sample holds around 340,000 clones; around nine tenths are singletons and the top ten take roughly 7.2%. Trimming pared 1 base from V and 4 bases from J, leaving 7 bases between. Germline V CDR1 and CDR2: LGHNT, FRNRAP. The CDR3 covers 13 residues. This sample stems from a study of blood T cell repertoires in COVID-19. Background on the study: Acute and convalescent COVID-19 specimens originated in the United States, Italy and Spain. In each case, the material was cDNA or gDNA derived from T cells, B-cell-depleted T cells, or PBMCs.

The Seattle patients joined while their infection was active and were tracked longitudinally afterward. The gene calls are TRBV12-5 and TRBJ1-2; D is undetermined. The clonotype originates from an older woman with COVID-19, enrolled during active disease. The specimen sequenced was peripheral blood. The DNA for the CDR3 is TGTGCTAGTGGTTTGGGCCGAGGCTATGGCTACACCTTC. Amino acid sequence: CASGLGRGYGYTF.